Listed below are T cell receptor beta chains from one sample, sequenced in a study of cytotoxic CD8 clonotypes in ibrutinib-treated CLL. The data were produced by immunoSEQ multiplex PCR, yet TCRdb's version contains in-frame clones alone and is incomplete. The profile shows hundreds of thousands of clones, roughly 70% of them singletons. This specimen consisted of PBMCs, obtained after 36 months of ibrutinib treatment. The receptor set was obtained from a human donor with chronic lymphocytic leukemia. Each CDR3 is given with its conserved first and last residue. A D gene is named only where the DNA matches it firmly. Clone size, where shown, is once, few, many, or a class for clones that have expanded.

NA	TRBV6-4	few	TRBJ1-2	TGTGCCAGCTCGGGAAACTATGGCTACACCTTC	CASSGNYGYTF
NA	TRBV7-2	NA	TRBJ2-2	TGTGCCTCCGGGACAACCTACACCGGGGAGCTGTTTTTT	CASGTTYTGELFF
TRBD1	TRBV5-6	NA	TRBJ1-1	TGTGCCAGCAGCCCGTACAGGGGGCGGGTCACTGAAGCTTTCTTT	CASSPYRGRVTEAFF
NA	TRBV11-2	NA	TRBJ2-7	TGTGCCAGCAGCTTAGCGTTAGGGTCCCACGAGCAGTACTTC	CASSLALGSHEQYF
TRBD1	TRBV4-1	NA	TRBJ2-1	TGCGCCAGCAGCCAAGATGGGACAGGGTGGGATGAGCAGTTCTTC	CASSQDGTGWDEQFF
TRBD1	TRBV29-1	NA	TRBJ2-2	TGCAGCGTTGTACGCGACAGGGGGCCGGGTGCCGGGGAGCTGTTTTTT	CSVVRDRGPGAGELFF
TRBD2	TRBV28	NA	TRBJ2-7	TGTGCCACTTCGGGACTAGCGGGAGGGGGCGAGCAGTACTTC	CATSGLAGGGEQYF
NA	TRBV7-2	NA	TRBJ1-3	TGTGCCAGCAGCGCCGACAGCTCTGGAAACACCATATATTTT	CASSADSSGNTIYF
NA	TRBV11-2	NA	TRBJ2-3	TGTGCCAGCAGCTTAGGGTTTGTGCGCACAGATACGCAGTATTTT	CASSLGFVRTDTQYF
NA	TRBV29-1	NA	TRBJ1-1	TGCAGCGTGCAAACCATGAACACTGAAGCTTTCTTT	CSVQTMNTEAFF
NA	TRBV9	NA	TRBJ1-4	TGTGCCAGCAGCGTAGGCTTCCAGGGGATGGATGAAAAACTGTTTTTT	CASSVGFQGMDEKLFF
TRBD1	TRBV2	NA	TRBJ1-5	TGTGCCAGCAGTTTGGACAGGGACGTTCAGCCCCAGCATTTT	CASSLDRDVQPQHF
TRBD1	TRBV6-1	few	TRBJ2-7	TGTGCCAGCCGATACAGGGGTTCCTACGAGCAGTACTTC	CASRYRGSYEQYF
TRBD1	TRBV9	NA	TRBJ1-5	TGTGCCAGCAGCCCCTCTTCCGGGACAGGGGATCAGCCCCAGCATTTT	CASSPSSGTGDQPQHF
NA	TRBV18	few	TRBJ2-1	TGTGCCAGCTCACCGGCCCTAGCGTCGTATGAGCAGTTCTTC	CASSPALASYEQFF
NA	TRBV10-3	NA	TRBJ2-7	TGTGCCTCGAGGAGAGACAGCACCTACGAGCAGTACTTC	CASRRDSTYEQYF
NA	TRBV19	NA	TRBJ2-7	TGTGCCACCCAGGGGAACTACGAGCAGTACTTC	CATQGNYEQYF
TRBD1	TRBV11-2	NA	TRBJ2-5	TGTGCCAGCAGCTTAGGACAGGGACAGCCTGTCAAAGAGACCCAGTACTTC	CASSLGQGQPVKETQYF
NA	TRBV4-3	NA	TRBJ1-2	TGCGCCAGCAGCCAAACAGCGACTAATAACTATGGCTACACCTTC	CASSQTATNNYGYTF
NA	TRBV2	NA	TRBJ1-5	TGTGCCAGCAGGGAAAATCAGCCCCAGCATTTT	CASRENQPQHF
NA	TRBV5-6	NA	TRBJ2-3	TGTGCCAGCAGCTTGGTGGGTAGCTCGCGCGATACGCAGTATTTT	CASSLVGSSRDTQYF
NA	TRBV2	NA	TRBJ1-4	TGTGCCAGCAGCGAGGACAGACCGAATGAAAAACTGTTTTTT	CASSEDRPNEKLFF
TRBD1	TRBV5-4	NA	TRBJ2-5	TGTGCCAGCAGCATGACAGGGTTTACAGAGACCCAGTACTTC	CASSMTGFTETQYF
TRBD1	TRBV6-6	NA	TRBJ1-5	TGTGCCAGCACGGGGCAGGGGGCAAATAGCAATCAGCCCCAGCATTTT	CASTGQGANSNQPQHF
TRBD2	TRBV5-1	NA	TRBJ2-3	TGCGCCAGCAGCTTGGTAGTAGCGGGGGGCCGGGGAGATACGCAGTATTTT	CASSLVVAGGRGDTQYF
TRBD2	TRBV9	NA	TRBJ2-1	TGTGCCAGCAGCGTGGATAGCGGGGGATACAATGAGCAGTTCTTC	CASSVDSGGYNEQFF